This T cell receptor (beta chain) stems from a study of shared clonotypes between healthy human individuals. Terminally differentiated effector memory CD45RA+ cells were excluded from the naive CD8 cells, which were CD45RO-negative and positively selected for CCR7. Libraries were prepared by immunoSEQ multiplex PCR; TCRdb keeps only in-frame clonotypes and omits some of them. The data show about 2,100,000 clones, approximately 94% seen once. This sequence was found in a man aged 18 to 35 in good health. Some clones in this sample may be carry-over from other donors' samples. Sequencing input: naive CD8+ T cells from PBMCs.

CDR3 nucleotide sequence: TGTGCCAGCAGCTCCGACAGGGAGGAGAACACCGGGGAGCTGTTTTTT. Translating it yields CASSSDREENTGELFF. The chain joins TRBV11-3 to TRBJ2-2; maybe TRBD1 (7 bases). Trimming stripped 4 bases from V and 1 base from J, with 13 bases between. Germline loops: CDR1 SGHNT, CDR2 YENEEA. This CDR3 is built from 16 residues.